Listed here are 21 T cell receptor beta chains from one sample, sequenced in a study of post-analysis software for immune sequencing data. Unique molecular identifiers were built into the TCR beta cDNA libraries. MiXCR, applied by TCRdb to the PCR reads, yields one record per CDR3 protein. This sample yields around 700,000 distinct CDR3 sequences, of which over 45% are seen a single time; 10% to 12% belongs to the top ten. Their specific antigens are unknown. Regarding the study as a whole: In patients, TRBV5-6, TRBV5-1 and TRBV20-1 belonged to roughly five TRBV segments found more frequently than in controls.

What was sequenced was blood. These receptor sequences come from a girl aged 2 to 10 with multiple sclerosis.

The chain carries TRBV15 and TRBJ2-5; D perhaps matches TRBD1 (6 bases). Per the germline V gene, CDR1 is LNHNV and CDR2 is YYDKDF (reference sequence). Between the trimmed V and J ends, which lost 0 bases and 4 bases, there was a span of 15 bases. The CDR3 covers 16 residues. The CDR3, as DNA: TGTGCCACCAGCAGAGATCGGGTGGGGGCCGGAGAGACCCAGTACTTC. Protein sequence: CATSRDRVGAGETQYF.

This rearrangement joins TRBV7-9 to TRBJ1-1, with D possibly being TRBD1 (5 bases). V lost 5 bases to trimming and J lost 3 bases, with 10 bases between them. CDR1 is SEHNR, CDR2 FQNEAQ, per germline (reference sequence). The length of the CDR3 is 13 residues. The CDR3 DNA follows: TGTGCCAGCAGCCCCCCACAGGACACTGAAGCTTTCTTT. This translates into CASSPPQDTEAFF.

The chain joins TRBV20-1 to TRBJ2-1; TRBD2 matches 11 bases. The germline V gene has CDR1 DFQATT and CDR2 SNEGSKA (reference sequence). The CDR3 extends over 14 amino acids. J lost 10 bases, V lost 2 bases, and 7 bases had no gene match. The CDR3 DNA reads as TGCAGTGCTAGAATCCTAGCGGGAGGTGGGGAGCAGTTCTTC. This gives the protein CSARILAGGGEQFF.

The V and J genes are TRBV4-3 and TRBJ2-3, with D perhaps matching TRBD1 or TRBD2 (5 bases each). The germline gives CDR1 LGHNA, CDR2 YSLEER. This CDR3 has 17 residues. Trimming took off 0 bases at V and 2 bases at J, with 15 bases between the two ends. The CDR3 reads CASSQDRRGAPTDTQYF. The CDR3 DNA reads as TGCGCCAGCAGCCAAGATCGCCGAGGGGCCCCCACAGATACGCAGTATTTT.

This clonotype was observed a handful of times. The chain uses TRBV7-9 and TRBJ1-2, with 9 bases matching TRBD1. CDR1 is SEHNR and CDR2 is FQNEAQ in the germline V gene (reference sequence). V shed 4 bases and J 4 bases; nucleotides not matched to a gene: 7. The CDR3 runs 15 residues. The CDR3 DNA sequence: TGTGCCAGCAGCTCGAACAGGGGGCAAGGCTATGGCTACACCTTC. Protein sequence: CASSSNRGQGYGYTF.

J is TRBJ1-1 and V is TRBV20-1; no firm D call. Germline loops: CDR1 DFQATT, CDR2 SNEGSKA (reference sequence). Trimming left V 2 bases short and J 0 bases short, with 13 bases between. The CDR3 is made up of 15 amino acids. The CDR3 is CSARYAGSMNTEAFF. The CDR3 nucleotides are TGCAGTGCTAGATATGCAGGCAGCATGAACACTGAAGCTTTCTTT.

This clonotype showed up just a few times. The chain joins TRBV12-3 or TRBV12-4 to TRBJ1-1; D is uncertain. CDR3 length equals 12 residues. V shed 3 bases and J shed 1 base, with 3 bases lying between them. CDR3 sequence: CASSFKNTEAFF. The DNA of the CDR3 is TGTGCCAGCAGTTTTAAGAACACTGAAGCTTTCTTT.

This clonotype was recorded a few times. This chain joins TRBV3-1 and TRBJ2-4, with a weak D call TRBD1 (6 bases). This CDR3 is 15 amino acids long. Germline CDR1 is LGHDT and CDR2 is YNNKEL (reference sequence). The V end lost 4 bases, the J end lost 5 bases, and 15 bases lay between the germline ends. CDR3 residues: CASSLQRGQENIQYF. The CDR3 nucleotides read TGTGCCAGCAGCCTCCAGAGGGGACAAGAAAACATTCAGTACTTC.

The chain couples TRBV20-1 to TRBJ1-2; D is possibly TRBD1 (6 bases). Trimming took 6 bases from V and 0 from J, leaving 20 bases between them. The germline CDR1 and CDR2 sequences are DFQATT and SNEGSKA (reference sequence). The CDR3 sequence is 16 residues long. Written as DNA, the CDR3 is TGCAGTGCCACAGGGATTGGGAGACCCGCTAACTATGGCTACACCTTC. Translating gives CSATGIGRPANYGYTF.

The rearrangement joins TRBV12-3 or TRBV12-4 to TRBJ1-5; D is perhaps TRBD1 (6 bases). Trimming pared 0 bases from V and 7 bases from J, leaving 13 bases between. This CDR3 comprises 15 residues. CDR3 amino acids: CASSLAQGRGQPQHF. The CDR3 nucleotides are TGTGCCAGCAGTTTAGCACAGGGAAGAGGGCAGCCCCAGCATTTT.

This clonotype was counted a few times. The V call is TRBV7-6, the J call TRBJ2-1, with D possibly called TRBD1 or TRBD2 (5 bases each). CDR3 size: 15 residues. Germline assignment: CDR1 SGHVS and CDR2 FNYEAQ. V was clipped by 2 bases and J by 5 bases, with 13 bases between them. The CDR3 nucleotides read TGTGCCAGCAGCTTACAGGGACCGGAAGACAATGAGCAGTTCTTC. Translating it yields CASSLQGPEDNEQFF.

This chain joins TRBV6-1 and TRBJ1-2; D may be TRBD1 (5 bases). Germline-derived CDR1 and CDR2 are MNHNS and SASEGT. V was clipped by 6 bases and J by 2 bases, with 16 bases between them. This CDR3 has 15 amino acids. The CDR3 DNA follows: TGTGCCAGCAGGGGGGAACCTGCGGGAAACTATGGCTACACCTTC. As protein: CASRGEPAGNYGYTF.

This clonotype was seen only a few times. The chain carries TRBV29-1 and TRBJ2-7, with TRBD2 identical over 11 bases. CDR1 SQVTM and CDR2 ANQGSEA come from the germline V gene. The V gene end was trimmed by 7 bases and the J gene end by 3 bases; junction bases not matched to a gene: 5. This CDR3 contains 13 residues. The CDR3: CSASTSGVYEQYF. The DNA of the CDR3 is TGCAGCGCCTCGACTAGCGGGGTCTACGAGCAGTACTTC.

There are a few counts of this clonotype. Written as DNA, the CDR3 is TGTGCCAGCAGATCCCAACTAGCTTCGCCGTTCTTC. As protein: CASRSQLASPFF. V usage is TRBV7-9 and J usage is TRBJ2-1; tentative D call: TRBD2 (6 bases). Germline-derived CDR1 and CDR2 are SEHNR and FQNEAQ (reference sequence). The length of the CDR3 is 12 residues. V lost 6 bases, J lost 15 bases, and 18 bases lay in between. Together with reference TRBV7-9 and TRBJ2-1, the CDR3 gives the full variable domain: DTGVSQNPRHKITKRGQNVTFRCDPISEHNRLYWYRQTLGQGPEFLTYFQNEAQLEKSRLLSDRFSAERPKGSFSTLEIQRTEQGDSAMYLCASRSQLASPFFGPGTRLTVL.

This chain connects TRBV20-1 to TRBJ2-7, with D tentatively TRBD1 or TRBD2 (5 bases each). Germline assignment: CDR1 DFQATT and CDR2 SNEGSKA (reference sequence). The CDR3 runs to 16 residues. V lost 5 bases and J lost 2, with 22 bases in between. CDR3 DNA: TGCAGTGCTTCGCCCCGACATGGGGGTCGCCCCTACGAGCAGTACTTC. Protein sequence: CSASPRHGGRPYEQYF.

As for this clonotype: Given the absence of the conserved phenylalanine or tryptophan at the CDR3 end, a read error is likely. The chain is built from TRBV11-1 and TRBJ2-1; 8 nucleotides line up with TRBD1. Germline assignment: CDR1 SGHAT and CDR2 FQDESV (reference sequence). This CDR3 has 15 residues. V was clipped by 5 bases and J by 3 bases; unmatched bases: 6. For the CDR3, the DNA is TGTGCCAGCAGCCTTCGGGGGACAGGCTACAATGAGCAGTTCGTC. This codes for CASSLRGTGYNEQFV.

The CDR3 DNA sequence: TGTGCCAGCAGTAAAGAACCCACAGATACGCAGTATTTT. Amino acid sequence: CASSKEPTDTQYF. This sequence joins TRBV6-4 and TRBJ2-3, with D unresolved. CDR1 MRHNA and CDR2 SNTAGT come from the germline V gene. There are 13 residues in the CDR3. Trimming took off 5 bases at V and 2 bases at J, with 8 bases between the two ends.

The genes are TRBV19 and TRBJ2-7; possible D gene TRBD2, 6 bases. Matching the DNA end better, TRBJ2-5 makes the J call doubtful. CDR1 and CDR2 from the germline V gene are LNHDA and SQIVND (reference sequence). This CDR3 comprises 13 residues. In nucleotides, the CDR3 is TGTGCCAGTATGGTGGGGGACTTGGGGACCCAGTACTTC. This sequence encodes CASMVGDLGTQYF.

V is TRBV12-3 or TRBV12-4 and J is TRBJ2-1; maybe TRBD1 (6 bases). This CDR3 has 16 amino acids. The V end was cut by 6 bases, the J end by 0 bases, with 15 bases between. The CDR3 protein is CASRLQTGGSYNEQFF. The CDR3 DNA follows: TGTGCCAGCAGGCTTCAGACAGGTGGCTCCTACAATGAGCAGTTCTTC.

The chain links TRBV11-3 to TRBJ2-5; D may be TRBD2 (6 bases). The germline CDR1 and CDR2 sequences are SGHNT and YENEEA. Trimming took 4 bases from V and 1 from J, leaving 10 bases between them. The CDR3 length is 14 residues. The CDR3 DNA reads as TGTGCCAGCAGCTCCCTCGGGGGCCAAGAGACCCAGTACTTC. This sequence encodes CASSSLGGQETQYF. The complete variable domain, with remaining parts taken from reference TRBV11-3 and TRBJ2-5, reads EAGVVQSPRYKIIEKKQPVAFWCNPISGHNTLYWYLQNLGQGPELLIRYENEEAVDDSQLPKDRFSAERLKGVDSTLKIQPAELGDSAVYLCASSSLGGQETQYFGPGTRLLVL.

The table lists this clonotype with a few counts. The chain is built from TRBV7-8 and TRBJ2-5, with a tentative D call TRBD2 (6 bases). Trimming pared 0 bases from V and 5 bases from J, leaving 10 bases between. In germline, CDR1 is SGHVS, CDR2 FQNEAQ. The CDR3 is 14 amino acids. The CDR3 DNA reads TGTGCCAGCAGCTTAGCGGCGGGGCGGGAGACCCAGTACTTC. Translating it yields CASSLAAGRETQYF.